Listed here are 10 T cell receptor beta chains from one sample, sequenced in a study of blood T cell repertoires in COVID-19. The method was immunoSEQ multiplex PCR; TCRdb's version includes in-frame clones alone and lacks a portion of them. The top ten clones hold about an eighth of a sample with around 130,000 clones, roughly 82% of them seen once. The sequencing input was peripheral blood. All receptors come from a human donor in a cohort sampled during active COVID-19.

This clone came up a few times. The chain is built from TRBV7-9 and TRBJ1-4; 10 nucleotides agree with TRBD1. Germline CDR1 SEHNR, CDR2 FQNEAQ (reference sequence). There are 14 residues in the CDR3. J lost 6 bases, V lost 6 bases, and 4 bases had no gene match. For the CDR3, the DNA is TGTGCCAGCAGGGATGGGACAGGGGATGAAAAACTGTTTTTT. This encodes CASRDGTGDEKLFF.

The chain employs TRBV6-2 or TRBV6-3 and TRBJ2-5; a weak D match, TRBD1 (6 bases). Trimming shortened V by 4 bases and J by 2 bases, and 11 bases separated the two germline ends. CDR3 length equals 14 residues. The germline gives CDR1 MNHEY, CDR2 SVGEGT. CDR3 coding DNA: TGTGCCAGCAGTTCCTGGGACATACAAGAGACCCAGTACTTC. Translation gives CASSSWDIQETQYF.

The V gene is TRBV10-3, the J gene TRBJ1-2; 9 nucleotides align to TRBD1. V dropped 4 bases and J dropped 2; count of bases not matched to a gene: 8. Germline V gene sequence: CDR1 ENHRY, CDR2 SYGVKD. The CDR3 sequence is 16 residues long. The CDR3 spells CAISATGGQRNYGYTF. Written as DNA, the CDR3 is TGTGCCATCAGTGCCACAGGGGGCCAGAGAAACTATGGCTACACCTTC.

This clone came up a few times. The chain combines TRBV14 with TRBJ1-6; D remains unclear. The CDR3 has 13 amino acids. V lost 0 bases to trimming and J lost 7 bases, with 4 bases between them. Germline V gene data show CDR1 as SGHDN and CDR2 as FVKESK. The CDR3 is CASSQDQNSPLHF. As DNA, the CDR3 is TGTGCCAGCAGCCAAGACCAGAATTCACCCCTCCACTTT.

This clone was counted between two and nine times. This rearrangement joins TRBV4-3 to TRBJ2-3; unclear D gene. The CDR3 is 14 residues long. V lost 4 bases and J lost 0, with 8 bases in between. Germline CDR1 is LGHNA and CDR2 is YSLEER. The CDR3 DNA sequence: TGCGCCAGCAGCCTCCTACTGAGCACAGATACGCAGTATTTT. Translating it yields CASSLLLSTDTQYF.

The chain employs TRBV11-2 and TRBJ1-1; the match to TRBD1 covers 8 bases. V shed 6 bases, J shed 5 bases, and the junction held 5 bases outside the gene matches. The CDR3 consists of 13 residues. The V gene's germline CDR1 is SGHAT and CDR2 FQNNGV. Here the CDR3 DNA reads TGTGCCAGCAGAGACAGGGGAGGAACTGAAGCTTTCTTT. Protein sequence: CASRDRGGTEAFF.

This sequence joins TRBV29-1 and TRBJ1-2; 8 bases line up with TRBD1. V lost 7 bases to trimming and J lost 2 bases; unmatched junction nucleotides: 6. CDR1 SQVTM and CDR2 ANQGSEA come from the germline V gene. CDR3 length: 13 amino acids. The CDR3 reads CSAATGVNYGYTF. Written as DNA, the CDR3 is TGCAGCGCTGCGACAGGGGTAAACTATGGCTACACCTTC.

The chain is built from TRBV7-2 and TRBJ2-7, with 10 positions matching TRBD2. The CDR3 consists of 15 residues. The V and J ends lost 0 bases and 6 bases, in that order; junction bases with no gene match: 5. The germline CDR1 and CDR2 sequences are SGHTA and FQGNSA. The CDR3 spells CASSLAGLARFEQYF. In DNA form, the CDR3 reads TGTGCCAGCAGCTTAGCGGGACTAGCGAGGTTCGAGCAGTACTTC.

The genes are TRBV18 and TRBJ2-2, with D perhaps TRBD1 (7 bases). Germline assignment: CDR1 KGHSH and CDR2 LQKENI. V lost 3 bases and J lost 1, with 9 bases in between. CDR3 length: 15 residues. For the CDR3, the DNA is TGTGCCAGCTCACCCCAGGGGGGGAACACCGGGGAGCTGTTTTTT. Its protein is CASSPQGGNTGELFF.

The genes are TRBV6-5 and TRBJ2-3, with a weak D call TRBD1 (6 bases). V was pared by 5 bases and J by 6 bases, with 9 bases between. Germline CDR1 is MNHEY and CDR2 is SVGAGI. The length of the CDR3 is 12 residues. CDR3 sequence reads: CASSTDRDTQYF. CDR3 coding DNA: TGTGCCAGCAGTACCGACAGGGATACGCAGTATTTT.